The rows below give T cell receptor beta chains drawn from one sample of a study of cytomegalovirus exposure and HLA in healthy donors. This table comes from immunoSEQ multiplex PCR, and its TCRdb copy is limited to in-frame clones, with some not included. The repertoire holds about 140,000 clones, with about three quarters as singletons. The specimen was PBMCs. These receptors were taken from a female donor in good health and CMV-seropositive. CDR3s include the opening cysteine and the closing phenylalanine or tryptophan. The D gene is left open where the match is weak. Size values are once, few and many counts, or a class for expanded clones, and some rows have none.

j_call,d_call,clone_size,v_call,cdr3_aa,cdr3_nt
TRBJ2-2,TRBD2,few,TRBV5-1,CASSPKLAVYTGELFF,TGCGCCAGCAGCCCCAAGCTAGCGGTGTACACCGGGGAGCTGTTTTTT
TRBJ2-3,-,-,TRBV5-4,CASSFPRGDTQYF,TGTGCCAGCAGCTTTCCCCGGGGAGATACGCAGTATTTT
TRBJ2-1,-,-,TRBV6-1,CAGSELRYNEQFF,TGTGCCGGCAGTGAGCTGAGATACAATGAGCAGTTCTTC
TRBJ2-2,-,-,TRBV5-1,CASSLASGTGELFF,TGCGCCAGCAGCTTGGCCTCGGGCACCGGGGAGCTGTTTTTT
TRBJ2-1,-,-,TRBV7-2,CASSSRGASYNEQFF,TGTGCCAGCAGCTCACGGGGGGCCTCCTACAATGAGCAGTTCTTC
TRBJ2-2,TRBD1,-,TRBV5-1,CASSLGQGTGELFF,TGCGCCAGCAGCTTGGGACAGGGGACCGGGGAGCTGTTTTTT
TRBJ1-1,TRBD1,-,TRBV5-6,CASRRESNRGLNTEAFF,TGTGCCAGCAGGAGGGAATCGAACAGGGGGCTGAACACTGAAGCTTTCTTT
TRBJ2-7,-,-,TRBV19,CASSIGGGPEQYF,TGTGCCAGTAGTATCGGAGGGGGCCCCGAGCAGTACTTC
TRBJ2-6,-,-,TRBV4-2,CASSQDLQLGANVLTF,TGTGCCAGCAGCCAAGATCTACAGCTTGGGGCCAACGTCCTGACTTTC
TRBJ2-1,TRBD1,-,TRBV30,CAWREGQGAYNEQFF,TGTGCCTGGAGAGAAGGACAGGGGGCCTACAATGAGCAGTTCTTC
TRBJ1-1,-,-,TRBV7-2,CASSLFGTMNTEAFF,TGTGCCAGCAGCTTATTCGGGACTATGAACACTGAAGCTTTCTTT
TRBJ1-5,-,few,TRBV7-2,CASSSTRLTNSNQPQHF,TGTGCCAGCAGCTCAACGAGACTTACTAATAGCAATCAGCCCCAGCATTTT
TRBJ1-4,TRBD1,-,TRBV5-1,CASRDRGATNEKLFF,TGCGCCAGCAGGGACAGGGGAGCAACTAATGAAAAACTGTTTTTT
TRBJ1-2,-,-,TRBV21-1,CASSSETGFSGYTF,TGTGCCAGCAGCTCCGAAACAGGGTTTAGTGGCTACACCTTC
TRBJ1-3,TRBD1,-,TRBV19,CASRLSGQANSGNTIYF,TGTGCCAGTAGGCTCTCGGGACAGGCGAACTCTGGAAACACCATATATTTT
TRBJ2-5,-,-,TRBV7-9,CASSPGGSAGWETQYF,TGTGCCAGCAGCCCTGGCGGTTCTGCGGGGTGGGAGACCCAGTACTTC
TRBJ2-5,-,-,TRBV29-1,CSAGIQETQYF,TGCAGCGCGGGGATCCAAGAGACCCAGTACTTC
TRBJ1-3,-,-,TRBV9,CASSAPGVGNTIYF,TGTGCCAGCAGCGCCCCGGGGGTCGGAAACACCATATATTTT
TRBJ1-5,-,-,TRBV10-3,CAIKGLGNQPQHF,TGTGCCATCAAGGGGCTGGGCAATCAGCCCCAGCATTTT
TRBJ2-7,TRBD2,-,TRBV10-1,CASSPSGGTPYEQYF,TGCGCCAGCAGCCCTAGCGGGGGGACTCCCTACGAGCAGTACTTC
TRBJ1-2,-,once,TRBV28,CASSSISGYTF,TGTGCCAGCAGTTCCATCAGTGGCTACACCTTC
TRBJ1-3,TRBD1,-,TRBV6-5,CASSYSGTASGNTIYF,TGTGCCAGCAGTTACTCAGGGACAGCCTCTGGAAACACCATATATTTT
TRBJ2-2,TRBD2,-,TRBV5-1,CASSWRLAGDTGELFF,TGCGCCAGCAGCTGGAGACTAGCGGGGGACACCGGGGAGCTGTTTTTT
TRBJ1-2,-,-,TRBV5-6,CASTEFSREGRGYTF,TGTGCCAGCACCGAATTTAGTCGGGAAGGCCGCGGCTACACCTTC
TRBJ1-1,TRBD1,-,TRBV5-4,CASSSTGTGPFF,TGTGCCAGCAGCTCAACCGGGACAGGGCCTTTCTTT
TRBJ2-7,-,-,TRBV30,CAWTGHRATYEQYF,TGTGCCTGGACCGGTCACAGGGCCACATACGAGCAGTACTTC
TRBJ2-3,-,-,TRBV7-2,CASSSYTDTQYF,TGTGCCAGCAGCTCTTACACAGATACGCAGTATTTT
TRBJ2-5,-,-,TRBV5-1,CASSLSFRGGETQYF,TGCGCCAGCAGCTTGTCCTTCAGGGGTGGAGAGACCCAGTACTTC
TRBJ2-7,TRBD1,-,TRBV2,CATHRGHEQYF,TGTGCCACCCACAGGGGCCACGAGCAGTACTTC
TRBJ2-1,TRBD2,-,TRBV5-1,CASSTAGGLAGSEQFF,TGCGCCAGCAGTACGGCGGGGGGACTAGCGGGATCTGAGCAGTTCTTC
TRBJ1-2,-,-,TRBV10-3,CAISQGWSDYGYTF,TGTGCCATCAGTCAGGGGTGGTCGGACTATGGCTACACCTTC
TRBJ2-3,-,-,TRBV7-9,CASRGPAVPSTDTQYF,TGTGCCAGCAGAGGCCCAGCGGTCCCTAGCACAGATACGCAGTATTTT
TRBJ2-3,-,-,TRBV4-1,CASSQSRVTDTQYF,TGCGCCAGCAGCCAAAGCCGGGTCACAGATACGCAGTATTTT
TRBJ2-3,-,-,TRBV4-2,CASSQVGGPDTQYF,TGTGCCAGCAGCCAAGTGGGGGGGCCAGATACGCAGTATTTT
TRBJ1-2,-,-,TRBV5-1,CASSGRDTGSDYTF,TGCGCCAGCAGCGGGAGGGATACAGGAAGTGACTACACCTTC
TRBJ1-6,-,once,TRBV9,CASSPRDNSPLHF,TGTGCCAGCAGCCCCCGGGATAATTCACCCCTCCACTTT